This is a list of T cell receptor beta chains from one sample in a study of spatial heterogeneity in lung cancer. One entry per CDR3 protein, called by TCRdb with MiXCR from the 5' RACE reads. Counted here are approximately 40,000 distinct CDR3 sequences, approximately 5.2% occurring once; the ten biggest clones make up roughly 27%. The input for sequencing was PBMCs, taken at surgery. These receptors all stem from a female donor with early-stage non-small cell lung cancer. Each CDR3 is given with its conserved first and last residue. The size of a clone is reported for some rows only, either as once, few or many, or as a class for expanded clones.

clone_size: many; j_call: TRBJ2-7; v_call: TRBV3-1; cdr3_aa: CASSREYEQYF
clone_size: many; j_call: TRBJ1-2; v_call: TRBV11-2; cdr3_aa: CAFRTGSGGYTF
clone_size: .; j_call: TRBJ2-3; v_call: TRBV7-9; cdr3_aa: CASSRGQGGSDTQYF
clone_size: .; j_call: TRBJ2-3; v_call: TRBV6-2/TRBV6-3; cdr3_aa: CASSYSGRGGNTQYF
clone_size: few; j_call: TRBJ2-5; v_call: TRBV12-3/TRBV12-4; cdr3_aa: CASSGTSGETQYF
clone_size: .; j_call: TRBJ1-4; v_call: TRBV20-1; cdr3_aa: CSARDRDRGQEKLFF
clone_size: .; j_call: TRBJ1-3; v_call: TRBV6-6; cdr3_aa: CASSYAGSSGGNTIYF
clone_size: many; j_call: TRBJ1-6; v_call: TRBV7-9; cdr3_aa: CATESRGDNSPLHF
clone_size: many; j_call: TRBJ1-1; v_call: TRBV20-1; cdr3_aa: CSARYRGRSTEAFF
clone_size: many; j_call: TRBJ1-2; v_call: TRBV3-1; cdr3_aa: CASGRQGTDYGYTF
clone_size: many; j_call: TRBJ1-1; v_call: TRBV9; cdr3_aa: CASSVVPDRDAFF
clone_size: many; j_call: TRBJ2-3; v_call: TRBV20-1; cdr3_aa: CSARVPDLAGPTDTQYF
clone_size: many; j_call: TRBJ2-3; v_call: TRBV7-2; cdr3_aa: CANPRNTQYF
clone_size: many; j_call: TRBJ1-6; v_call: TRBV7-9; cdr3_aa: CASSFGPNSPLHF
clone_size: many; j_call: TRBJ1-2; v_call: TRBV28; cdr3_aa: CASSLRGAGTYGYTF
clone_size: many; j_call: TRBJ2-7; v_call: TRBV6-2/TRBV6-3; cdr3_aa: CASSYHQGEQYF
clone_size: many; j_call: TRBJ1-1; v_call: TRBV18; cdr3_aa: CASSPLTGEAFF
clone_size: many; j_call: TRBJ2-7; v_call: TRBV20-1; cdr3_aa: CSARAETGASYEQYF
clone_size: few; j_call: TRBJ1-1; v_call: TRBV12-3/TRBV12-4; cdr3_aa: CASSPTGGLGTEAFF
clone_size: .; j_call: TRBJ2-3; v_call: TRBV11-2; cdr3_aa: CASSLVGLYTDTQYF
clone_size: few; j_call: TRBJ1-2; v_call: TRBV6-1; cdr3_aa: CASSWDRGRGYTF
clone_size: .; j_call: TRBJ2-7; v_call: TRBV7-2; cdr3_aa: CASSLGQLSYEQYF